The 10 T cell receptor beta chains presented below share a single source sample, sequenced in a study of shared clonotypes between healthy human individuals. Only in-frame clones appear in the TCRdb table, and some are missing; sequencing was by immunoSEQ multiplex PCR. This sample has 2,100,000 or so clones; 95% occur once, and the top ten carry more than 0.1%. The sequencing sample was made of naive CD4+ T cells sorted from blood. The subset denotes: CD45RA+ positively selected. The receptors come from a man aged 18 to 29 in good health.

This sequence joins TRBV5-1 and TRBJ1-3; possibly TRBD1 for D (6 bases). This CDR3 has 15 residues. In germline, CDR1 is SGHRS, CDR2 YFSETQ. With 3 bases removed from V and 2 bases from J, the gap between germline ends came to 12 bases. The chain's CDR3 is CASSSGTTPGNTIYF. The DNA for the CDR3 is TGCGCCAGCAGCTCCGGGACAACCCCTGGAAACACCATATATTTT.

The rearrangement uses TRBV18 and TRBJ1-2, with D possibly being TRBD1 (5 bases). Trimming took 10 bases from V and 0 from J, leaving 15 bases between them. The CDR3 runs 14 residues. Germline V gene sequence: CDR1 KGHSH, CDR2 LQKENI. CDR3: CATARGASNYGYTF. CDR3 DNA sequence: TGTGCCACCGCTCGGGGCGCCTCTAACTATGGCTACACCTTC.

Concerning this clone itself: Other DNA sequences in the sample encode the same CDR3. The chain combines TRBV5-4 with TRBJ2-5; D gene uncertain. This CDR3 has 13 residues. With 4 bases removed from V and 5 bases from J, the gap between germline ends came to 12 bases. Germline V gene sequence: CDR1 SGHNT, CDR2 YYREEE (reference sequence). CDR3: CASSPGGRETQYF. CDR3 DNA sequence: TGTGCCAGCAGCCCAGGTGGCCGGGAGACCCAGTACTTC. Complete variable domain (other parts from reference TRBV5-4 and TRBJ2-5): ETGVTQSPTHLIKTRGQQVTLRCSSQSGHNTVSWYQQALGQGPQFIFQYYREEENGRGNFPPRFSGLQFPNYSSELNVNALELDDSALYLCASSPGGRETQYFGPGTRLLVL.

The V call is TRBV7-2, the J call TRBJ2-1; 14 bases align to TRBD2. This CDR3 comprises 15 residues. Germline V gene sequence: CDR1 SGHTA, CDR2 FQGNSA. The V and J ends lost 8 bases and 5 bases, in that order; junction bases with no gene match: 5. The CDR3, as DNA: TGTGCCAGCGAGGGACTAGCGGGGGCACACAATGAGCAGTTCTTC. This gives the protein CASEGLAGAHNEQFF.

This chain joins TRBV4-1 and TRBJ1-2; 9 positions agree with TRBD1. The germline V gene encodes CDR1 MGHRA and CDR2 YSYEKL. CDR3 length: 13 residues. J was trimmed by 8 bases and V by 3 bases; bases with no gene match: 4. The CDR3 loop reads CASSHRDRAGYTF. The DNA of the CDR3 is TGCGCCAGCAGCCATAGGGACAGGGCCGGCTACACCTTC.

This chain joins TRBV6-5 and TRBJ2-3, with D perhaps matching TRBD1 (6 bases). Germline lookup yields CDR1 MNHEY and CDR2 SVGAGI. The CDR3 runs to 14 residues. V was clipped by 7 bases and J by 2 bases, with 13 bases between them. The CDR3 region is CASKQGHLTDTQYF. CDR3 nucleotide sequence: TGTGCCAGCAAACAGGGCCACCTCACAGATACGCAGTATTTT.

CDR3 loop: CATRTSGGARETQYF. The CDR3 DNA follows: TGTGCCACCCGTACTAGCGGGGGGGCCCGTGAGACCCAGTACTTC. V gene TRBV10-3 combines with J gene TRBJ2-5, with 13 bases that match TRBD2. Germline V gives CDR1 ENHRY, CDR2 SYGVKD. The V gene end was trimmed by 10 bases and the J gene end by 5 bases; junction bases not matched to a gene: 10. CDR3 length: 15 residues.

In this sample, this clone turned up once. The genes are TRBV25-1 and TRBJ2-3, with unresolved D. Trimming took off 3 bases at V and 2 bases at J, with 6 bases between the two ends. Germline CDR1 and CDR2: MGHDK and SYGVNS. The CDR3 runs to 13 residues. DNA of the CDR3: TGTGCCAGCAGTGAGGGGAACACAGATACGCAGTATTTT. This sequence encodes CASSEGNTDTQYF. Complete variable domain (other parts from reference TRBV25-1 and TRBJ2-3): EADIYQTPRYLVIGTGKKITLECSQTMGHDKMYWYQQDPGMELHLIHYSYGVNSTEKGDLSSESTVSRIRTEHFPLTLESARPSHTSQYLCASSEGNTDTQYFGPGTRLTVL.

This sequence joins TRBV5-1 and TRBJ2-3, with 12 positions matching TRBD2. CDR1 and CDR2 from the germline V gene are SGHRS and YFSETQ. This CDR3 has 17 residues. V was clipped by 0 bases and J by 2 bases; unmatched bases: 4. In DNA form, the CDR3 reads TGCGCCAGCAGCTTGGTGCTAGCGGGGGGGAACACAGATACGCAGTATTTT. Its protein product is CASSLVLAGGNTDTQYF.

The chain combines TRBV28 with TRBJ2-7, with 9 bases identical to TRBD1. This CDR3 is built from 18 residues. With V trimmed by 3 bases and J by 1 base, 13 bases remained unmatched. From germline, CDR1 is MDHEN and CDR2 SYDVKM. The CDR3 bases are TGTGCCAGCAGTTTCCCGCTTCGCCTGGGGACAGGGTCCTACGAGCAGTACTTC. Residues: CASSFPLRLGTGSYEQYF. Full variable domain (outside the CDR3, taken from reference TRBV28 and TRBJ2-7): DVKVTQSSRYLVKRTGEKVFLECVQDMDHENMFWYRQDPGLGLRLIYFSYDVKMKEKGDIPEGYSVSREKKERFSLILESASTNQTSMYLCASSFPLRLGTGSYEQYFGPGTRLTVT.